The rows below give T cell receptor beta chains drawn from one sample of a study of T cells of healthy individuals. Via MiXCR, TCRdb re-called the 5' RACE reads, giving one row per CDR3 protein. The sample lists about 96,000 distinct CDR3 sequences; under 20% were seen once. The source is a human donor in good health. The CDR3 runs from the conserved cysteine through the conserved F or W. A D gene is named only where the DNA matches it firmly.

cdr3_aa: CASSFRRGPHEQYF
v_call: TRBV6-5
d_call: NA

cdr3_aa: CASSYEGGNEKLFF
v_call: TRBV6-5
d_call: NA

cdr3_aa: CASSYSGLSYEQYF
v_call: TRBV6-2/TRBV6-3
d_call: NA

cdr3_aa: CASSARLSSYEQYF
v_call: TRBV12-3/TRBV12-4
d_call: NA

cdr3_aa: CSARDSSWNYGYTF
v_call: TRBV20-1
d_call: NA

cdr3_aa: CASSQVGSEAFF
v_call: TRBV18
d_call: NA

cdr3_aa: CASSQQGARGSPHHF
v_call: TRBV2
d_call: TRBD1

cdr3_aa: CASSHLAGVNEQYF
v_call: TRBV14
d_call: TRBD2

cdr3_aa: CASSEGQDTQYF
v_call: TRBV2
d_call: NA

cdr3_aa: CASSYLGGNTEAFF
v_call: TRBV6-5
d_call: NA

cdr3_aa: CSARPFKGQGGLAGNNEQFF
v_call: TRBV20-1
d_call: NA

cdr3_aa: CASSEPGALNYGYTF
v_call: TRBV25-1
d_call: NA

cdr3_aa: CASRPQETGTGDARAKNIQYF
v_call: TRBV12-2
d_call: NA

cdr3_aa: CSVENNNEQFF
v_call: TRBV29-1
d_call: NA

cdr3_aa: CASSLGKLAGGPPDTQYF
v_call: TRBV7-2
d_call: TRBD2

cdr3_aa: CASHGTGGWRQPQHF
v_call: TRBV28
d_call: TRBD1

cdr3_aa: CAWISLSSYNEQFF
v_call: TRBV30
d_call: NA

cdr3_aa: CASNTGDGRTDTQYF
v_call: TRBV11-3
d_call: NA

cdr3_aa: CSARDPGGNYEQYF
v_call: TRBV20-1
d_call: NA

cdr3_aa: CASSVRLAGGEQYF
v_call: TRBV9
d_call: TRBD2

cdr3_aa: CASSLAPQGMADTQYF
v_call: TRBV5-6
d_call: NA

cdr3_aa: CASSVSLWGQASTIYF
v_call: TRBV9
d_call: TRBD1

cdr3_aa: CASSGELYSPLHF
v_call: TRBV7-9
d_call: NA

cdr3_aa: CASSLVQDQPQHF
v_call: TRBV12-3/TRBV12-4
d_call: NA

cdr3_aa: CATGQNQPQHF
v_call: TRBV6-2/TRBV6-3
d_call: NA

cdr3_aa: CASKEQPNYEQYF
v_call: TRBV28
d_call: NA

cdr3_aa: CASSLVEYEQYF
v_call: TRBV5-1
d_call: NA

cdr3_aa: CASSHVGIRDRGHHEQYF
v_call: TRBV28
d_call: TRBD1

cdr3_aa: CASSLVVRGAWTGELFF
v_call: TRBV13
d_call: NA

cdr3_aa: CASTRAGSTDTQYF
v_call: TRBV4-2
d_call: NA

cdr3_aa: CSAGTDTQYF
v_call: TRBV20-1
d_call: NA

cdr3_aa: CASSYPFDRSYEQYF
v_call: TRBV6-6
d_call: NA

cdr3_aa: CASGLGNQPQHF
v_call: TRBV12-5
d_call: NA

cdr3_aa: CASSLAGMDQPQHF
v_call: TRBV27
d_call: NA

cdr3_aa: CSAPKRQETNSPLHF
v_call: TRBV20-1
d_call: NA

cdr3_aa: CASSSGGYGYTF
v_call: TRBV6-5
d_call: NA

cdr3_aa: CASSLVPGKGDTQYF
v_call: TRBV7-6
d_call: NA